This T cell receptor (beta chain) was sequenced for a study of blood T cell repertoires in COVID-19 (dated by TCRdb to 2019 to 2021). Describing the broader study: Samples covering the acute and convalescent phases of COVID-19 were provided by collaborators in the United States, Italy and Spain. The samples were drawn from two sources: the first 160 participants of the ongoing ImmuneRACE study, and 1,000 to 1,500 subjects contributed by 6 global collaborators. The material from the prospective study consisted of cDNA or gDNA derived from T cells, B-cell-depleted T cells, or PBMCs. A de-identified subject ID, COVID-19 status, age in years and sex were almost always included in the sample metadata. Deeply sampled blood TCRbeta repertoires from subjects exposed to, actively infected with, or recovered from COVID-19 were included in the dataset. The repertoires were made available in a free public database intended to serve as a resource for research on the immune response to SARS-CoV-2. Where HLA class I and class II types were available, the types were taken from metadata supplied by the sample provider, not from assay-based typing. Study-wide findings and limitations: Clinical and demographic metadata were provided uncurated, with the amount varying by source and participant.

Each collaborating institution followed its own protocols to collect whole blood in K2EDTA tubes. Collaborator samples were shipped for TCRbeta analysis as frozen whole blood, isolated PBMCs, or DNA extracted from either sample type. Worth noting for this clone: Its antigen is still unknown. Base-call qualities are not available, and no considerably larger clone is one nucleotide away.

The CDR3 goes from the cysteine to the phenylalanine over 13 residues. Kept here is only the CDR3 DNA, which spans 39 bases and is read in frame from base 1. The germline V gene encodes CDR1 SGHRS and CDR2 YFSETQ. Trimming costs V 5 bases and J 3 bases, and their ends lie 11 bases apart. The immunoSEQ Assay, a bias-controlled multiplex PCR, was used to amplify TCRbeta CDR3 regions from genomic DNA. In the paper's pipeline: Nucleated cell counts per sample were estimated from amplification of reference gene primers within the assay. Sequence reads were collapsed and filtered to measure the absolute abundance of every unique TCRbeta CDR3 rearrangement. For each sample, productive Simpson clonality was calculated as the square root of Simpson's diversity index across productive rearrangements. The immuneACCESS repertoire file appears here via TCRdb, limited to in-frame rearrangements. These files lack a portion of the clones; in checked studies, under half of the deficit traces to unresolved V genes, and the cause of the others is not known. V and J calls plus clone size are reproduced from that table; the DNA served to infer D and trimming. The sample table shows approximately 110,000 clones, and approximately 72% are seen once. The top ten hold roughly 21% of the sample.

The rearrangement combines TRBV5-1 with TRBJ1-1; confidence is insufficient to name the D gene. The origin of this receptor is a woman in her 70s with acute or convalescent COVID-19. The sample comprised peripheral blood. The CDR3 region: CASRTGLDTEAFF. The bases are TGCGCCAGCAGGACCGGGTTGGACACTGAAGCTTTCTTT.